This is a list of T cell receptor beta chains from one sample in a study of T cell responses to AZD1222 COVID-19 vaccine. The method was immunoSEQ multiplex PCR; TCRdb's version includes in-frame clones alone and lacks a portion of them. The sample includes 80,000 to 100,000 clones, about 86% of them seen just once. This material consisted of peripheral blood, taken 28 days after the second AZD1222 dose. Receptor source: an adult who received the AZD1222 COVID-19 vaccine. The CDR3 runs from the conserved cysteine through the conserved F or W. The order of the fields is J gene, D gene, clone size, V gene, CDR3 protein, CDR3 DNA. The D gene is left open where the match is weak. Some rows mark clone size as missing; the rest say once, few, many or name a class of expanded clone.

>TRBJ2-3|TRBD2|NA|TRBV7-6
CASSLPGTSGPRDTQYF
TGTGCCAGCAGCTTACCCGGGACTAGCGGCCCCCGGGATACGCAGTATTTT
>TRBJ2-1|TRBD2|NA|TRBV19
CASRRREWYNEQFF
TGTGCCAGCAGGAGGCGGGAGTGGTACAATGAGCAGTTCTTC
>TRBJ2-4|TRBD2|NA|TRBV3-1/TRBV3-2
CASSQGNSGRNIQYF
TGTGCCAGCAGCCAAGGAAATAGCGGGAGGAACATTCAGTACTTC
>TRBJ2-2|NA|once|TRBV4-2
CASSYSPTRSTGELFF
TGTGCCAGCAGTTACTCCCCTACTAGGAGCACCGGGGAGCTGTTTTTT
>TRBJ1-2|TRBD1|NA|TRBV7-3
CASSPDRGYGYTF
TGTGCCAGCAGCCCCGACAGGGGGTATGGCTACACCTTC
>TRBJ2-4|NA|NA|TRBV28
CASSSTDQRIQYF
TGTGCCAGCAGTTCGACGGACCAAAGGATTCAGTACTTC
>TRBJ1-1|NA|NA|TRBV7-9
CASRLQGPGTEAFF
TGTGCCAGCAGGTTACAGGGCCCGGGGACTGAAGCTTTCTTT
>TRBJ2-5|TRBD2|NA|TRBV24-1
CATSDPGLAGGETQYF
TGTGCCACCAGTGATCCGGGACTAGCGGGAGGAGAGACCCAGTACTTC
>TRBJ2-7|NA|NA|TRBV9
CASSVAAGFYEQYF
TGTGCCAGCAGCGTAGCTGCGGGGTTCTACGAGCAGTACTTC
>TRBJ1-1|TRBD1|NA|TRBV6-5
CASSLQGLNTEAFF
TGTGCCAGCAGTCTACAGGGGCTGAACACTGAAGCTTTCTTT
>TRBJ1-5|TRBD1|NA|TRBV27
CASSPRRTGGQPQHF
TGTGCCAGCAGTCCCCGTCGGACAGGGGGCCAGCCCCAGCATTTT
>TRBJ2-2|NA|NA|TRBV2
CASSYREAGELFF
TGTGCCAGCAGTTACAGGGAGGCCGGGGAGCTGTTTTTT
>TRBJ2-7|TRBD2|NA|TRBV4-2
CASSQEGGLAGGYEQYF
TGTGCCAGCAGCCAAGAGGGCGGCCTAGCGGGAGGGTACGAGCAGTACTTC
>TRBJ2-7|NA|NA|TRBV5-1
CASSPGGPYEQYF
TGCGCCAGCAGCCCCGGGGGGCCGTACGAGCAGTACTTC
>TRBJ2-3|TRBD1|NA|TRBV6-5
CASTPLGQGPDTQYF
TGTGCCAGCACCCCGCTGGGACAGGGACCAGATACGCAGTATTTT
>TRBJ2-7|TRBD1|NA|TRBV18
CASSPFGTATYEQYF
TGTGCCAGCTCACCATTCGGGACAGCCACCTACGAGCAGTACTTC
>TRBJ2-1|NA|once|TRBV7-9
CASSSLRGDSYNEQFF
TGTGCCAGCAGCTCCCTGAGAGGGGACTCCTACAATGAGCAGTTCTTC
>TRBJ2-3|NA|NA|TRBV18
CASSPRILPSTDTQYF
TGTGCCAGCTCACCACGGATCCTCCCAAGCACAGATACGCAGTATTTT
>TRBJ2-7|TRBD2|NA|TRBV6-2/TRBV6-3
CASSLGLAGIGAGYEQYF
TGTGCCAGCAGCCTAGGACTAGCGGGGATTGGAGCCGGCTACGAGCAGTACTTC
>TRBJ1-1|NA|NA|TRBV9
CASSVAEGGADPRRTEAFF
TGTGCCAGCAGCGTAGCAGAGGGGGGGGCCGACCCCCGAAGAACTGAAGCTTTCTTT
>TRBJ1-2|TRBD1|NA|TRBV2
CASSEGTGDYGYTF
TGTGCCAGCAGTGAAGGGACAGGGGACTATGGCTACACCTTC
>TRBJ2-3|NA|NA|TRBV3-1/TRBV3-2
CASSHGDREDTQYF
TGTGCCAGCAGCCATGGGGACCGAGAGGATACGCAGTATTTT
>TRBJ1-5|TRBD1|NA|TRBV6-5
CASSLDRGGNQPQHF
TGTGCCAGCAGTCTAGACAGGGGTGGCAATCAGCCCCAGCATTTT
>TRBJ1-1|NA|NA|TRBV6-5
CASSVGGYRDTEAFF
TGTGCCAGCAGCGTCGGGGGATACAGGGACACTGAAGCTTTCTTT
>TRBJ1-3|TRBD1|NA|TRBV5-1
CASSRTGARLGNTIYF
TGCGCCAGCAGCCGGACAGGGGCGAGGTTAGGAAACACCATATATTTT
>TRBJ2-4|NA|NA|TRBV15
CATSTILGRGGSGAKNIQYF
TGTGCCACCAGCACCATATTGGGACGTGGGGGGTCGGGAGCCAAAAACATTCAGTACTTC
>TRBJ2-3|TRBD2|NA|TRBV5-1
CASSLAASGAPDTQYF
TGCGCCAGCAGCTTGGCCGCTAGCGGGGCCCCAGATACGCAGTATTTT
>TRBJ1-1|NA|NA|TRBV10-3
CAISELRTEAFF
TGTGCCATCAGTGAGCTTAGGACTGAAGCTTTCTTT
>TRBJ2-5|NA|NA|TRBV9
CASSVGLGTTKGETQYF
TGTGCCAGCAGCGTAGGATTGGGGACCACCAAGGGGGAGACCCAGTACTTC
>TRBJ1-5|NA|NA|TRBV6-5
CASRRGSNQPQHF
TGTGCCAGCAGGCGTGGAAGCAATCAGCCCCAGCATTTT
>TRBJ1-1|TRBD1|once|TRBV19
CASSITGGAVQAFF
TGTGCCAGTAGTATCACAGGGGGCGCGGTTCAAGCTTTCTTT
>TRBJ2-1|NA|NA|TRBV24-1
CATSDLPPTEKTPNEQFF
TGTGCCACCAGTGATTTGCCCCCGACAGAGAAGACCCCCAATGAGCAGTTCTTC
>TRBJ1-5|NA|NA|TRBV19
CASSGGRISNQPQHF
TGTGCCAGTAGTGGTGGCCGGATTAGCAATCAGCCCCAGCATTTT
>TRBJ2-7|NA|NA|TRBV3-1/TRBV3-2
CASSQGVKLEQYF
TGTGCCAGCAGCCAAGGGGTCAAACTCGAGCAGTACTTC
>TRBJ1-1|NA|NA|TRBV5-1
CASSSQGTGTEAFF
TGCGCCAGCAGCTCACAGGGTACTGGCACTGAAGCTTTCTTT
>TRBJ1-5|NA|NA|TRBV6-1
CASSERDIDQPQHF
TGTGCCAGCAGTGAGCGGGACATAGATCAGCCCCAGCATTTT
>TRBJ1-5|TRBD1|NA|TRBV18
CASRDSLLLSNQPQHF
TGTGCCAGCCGGGACAGCTTATTACTTAGCAATCAGCCCCAGCATTTT
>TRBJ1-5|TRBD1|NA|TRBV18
CASSPVSTGFQPQHF
TGTGCCAGCTCACCAGTTTCGACAGGGTTCCAGCCCCAGCATTTT
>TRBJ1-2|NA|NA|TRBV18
CASSPPTESYGYTF
TGTGCCAGCTCACCGCCGACGGAAAGCTATGGCTACACCTTC
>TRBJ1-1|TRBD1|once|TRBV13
CASSLGTGWVEAFF
TGTGCCAGCAGCTTAGGGACAGGGTGGGTTGAAGCTTTCTTT